This paragraph covers one T cell receptor (beta chain) sequence. Its matching antigen is unknown. The CDR3 spans 15 residues. Germline V lookup: CDR1 LNHDA, CDR2 SQIVND (reference sequence). Trimming stripped 1 base from V and 7 bases from J, with 13 bases between. The data were obtained in a study of vaccination effects on CD4 cells after COVID-19. Study information: Early after vaccination, and again late, a few convalescent patients were sampled. Post-vaccine draws lagged the second dose by a median of 72 days. Study-wide points: Only a few convalescent patients and no early post-infection timepoints featured in the study.

Data came from immunoSEQ multiplex PCR; TCRdb stores just in-frame clones and leaves some out. The table shows 35,000 to 55,000 clones, with less than 85% occurring only once. Cultured cells yielded isolated CD4+ T cells after 10 to 11 days. The infection with SARS-CoV-2 (confirmed by PCR) occurred in this person between March and December 2020. Each participant was given two doses of one vaccine (BNT162b2 or mRNA-1273). At days 3 and 7, half of the medium was exchanged for IL-2 medium. This clonotype originated in a human donor who had a prior SARS-CoV-2 infection. The specimen was CD4+ T cells from PBMCs cultured without peptide, collected after COVID-19 vaccination. V and J are TRBV19 and TRBJ1-4; possibly TRBD1 for D (5 bases). CDR3 bases: TGTGCCAGTAGTATAGGGGGACTGCCAATTGAAAAACTGTTTTTT. It translates to CASSIGGLPIEKLFF. The full variable domain, in which reference TRBV19 and TRBJ1-4 provide the parts outside the CDR3, is DGGITQSPKYLFRKEGQNVTLSCEQNLNHDAMYWYRQDPGQGLRLIYYSQIVNDFQKGDIAEGYSVSREKKESFPLTVTSAQKNPTAFYLCASSIGGLPIEKLFFGSGTQLSVL.